A selection of T cell receptor beta chains follows, all from one sample in a study of CD8 T cells in Susac syndrome. TCRdb processed the immunoSEQ multiplex PCR reads anew with MiXCR; each CDR3 protein has one entry. The sample holds about 150,000 distinct CDR3 sequences, 90% to 95% seen once. Sequencing was done on a sample of CD4+ T cells from PBMCs. The source is a human donor with Susac syndrome. CDR3s include the opening cysteine and the closing phenylalanine or tryptophan. Fields, in order: D gene, clone size, J gene, V gene, CDR3 length, CDR3 DNA, CDR3 protein. D genes are given only for firm matches. Some rows have no size entry. The others give once, few or many, or a class for an expanded clone.

>NA|NA|TRBJ1-2|TRBV12-3/TRBV12-4|13
TGTGCCAGCAGCCTTCAGGGGATCTATGGCTACACCTTC
CASSLQGIYGYTF
>NA|NA|TRBJ2-1|TRBV15|15
TGTGCCACCAGCAGGGGAGTCGGGCACGACAATGAGCAGTTCTTC
CATSRGVGHDNEQFF
>NA|NA|TRBJ2-2|TRBV20-1|16
TGCAGTGCTAGAGGGAGCACGGGGAGAAGCACCGGGGAGCTGTTTTTT
CSARGSTGRSTGELFF
>NA|NA|TRBJ2-2|TRBV5-1|14
TGCGCCAGTTTTCAGGGGAGGAACACCGGGGAGCTGTTTTTT
CASFQGRNTGELFF
>NA|NA|TRBJ1-6|TRBV27|14
TGTGCCAGCACCAACCGGGCGCCCAATTCACCCCTCCACTTT
CASTNRAPNSPLHF
>NA|NA|TRBJ2-1|TRBV3-1|14
TGTGCCAGCAGCCAAGATACACAGCGCAATGAGCAGTTCTTC
CASSQDTQRNEQFF
>NA|NA|TRBJ1-2|TRBV29-1|11
TGCAGCGTTGAGAAGGACTATGGCTACACCTTC
CSVEKDYGYTF
>NA|NA|TRBJ1-2|TRBV12-3/TRBV12-4|12
TGTGCCAGCAGTTTTGAGGGGTTGGGCTACACCTTC
CASSFEGLGYTF
>NA|NA|TRBJ2-7|TRBV12-3/TRBV12-4|13
TGTGCCAGCAGTTATCCAGGGGTCTACGAGCAGTACTTC
CASSYPGVYEQYF
>TRBD1|NA|TRBJ1-2|TRBV19|12
TGTGCCAGCACAGGGGACCTCTATGGCTACACCTTC
CASTGDLYGYTF
>NA|NA|TRBJ2-1|TRBV20-1|11
TGCAGTGCTAGAGTCGGGAATCCGCAGTTCTTC
CSARVGNPQFF
>NA|NA|TRBJ1-2|TRBV12-3/TRBV12-4|13
TGTGCCAGCAGCCCGGGGGCGCCGCGCGGCTACACCTTC
CASSPGAPRGYTF
>TRBD1|NA|TRBJ1-1|TRBV20-1|12
TGCAATGCCGGGACAGTGAACACTGAAGCTTTCTTT
CNAGTVNTEAFF
>NA|NA|TRBJ1-5|TRBV20-1|14
TGCAGTGCTAGACAGGGCTTGGGCAATCAGCCCCAGCATTTT
CSARQGLGNQPQHF
>TRBD1|NA|TRBJ2-7|TRBV13|15
TGTGCCAGCAGCTTAGCAGGGGGTCCGACTACCGAGCAGTACTTC
CASSLAGGPTTEQYF
>NA|NA|TRBJ2-5|TRBV20-1|13
TGCAGTGCTAGCGGACACCTTCAAGAGACCCAGTACTTC
CSASGHLQETQYF
>TRBD1|NA|TRBJ1-5|TRBV11-1|20
TGTGCCAGCAGCTTAGGACTCGGCACAGGGGACAGACTGGGCAATCAGCCCCAGCATTTT
CASSLGLGTGDRLGNQPQHF
>TRBD1|once|TRBJ2-3|TRBV24-1|15
TGTGCCACCAGCCCGGGACAGTTTAGCACAGATACGCAGTATTTT
CATSPGQFSTDTQYF
>TRBD1|NA|TRBJ1-1|TRBV6-6|15
TGTGCCAGCAGTTCACCGGGACAGGGTGGCACTGAAGCTTTCTTT
CASSSPGQGGTEAFF
>NA|NA|TRBJ1-2|TRBV29-1|12
TGCAGCGTTGAAGAACGAAACTATGGCTACACCTTC
CSVEERNYGYTF
>NA|NA|TRBJ1-1|TRBV29-1|12
TGCAGCGTTGAGAGAGGGGGCACTGAAGCTTTCTTT
CSVERGGTEAFF
>NA|NA|TRBJ2-7|TRBV21-1|16
TGTGCCAGCAGCCTGATTCCGGGACTGATCTCCTACGAGCAGTACTTC
CASSLIPGLISYEQYF
>NA|NA|TRBJ2-6|TRBV5-4|13
TGTGCCAGCAGCACTTCTGGGGCCAACGTCCTGACTTTC
CASSTSGANVLTF
>NA|NA|TRBJ2-5|TRBV9|14
TGTGCCAGCAGCCCCACGGTCCTTCAAGAGACCCAGTACTTC
CASSPTVLQETQYF
>TRBD1|NA|TRBJ1-3|TRBV20-1|14
TGCAGTGCTTCAGGGGGCTCGGACGGAAACACCATATATTTT
CSASGGSDGNTIYF
>NA|NA|TRBJ2-7|TRBV18|12
TGTGCCAGCTCACCCAACTCCTACGAGCAGTACTTC
CASSPNSYEQYF
>TRBD1|NA|TRBJ1-2|TRBV29-1|13
TGCAGCGTTGTCGGACAGGGGGGGAAGGGCTACACCTTC
CSVVGQGGKGYTF
>TRBD1|once|TRBJ1-1|TRBV20-1|14
TGCAGTGCTAGAGACGGGACAGGTGGACGGGAAGCTTTCTTT
CSARDGTGGREAFF
>TRBD1|NA|TRBJ1-2|TRBV2|13
TGTGCCAGCAAGGGACAGGGGGCGTCCGGCTACACCTTC
CASKGQGASGYTF
>NA|NA|TRBJ2-7|TRBV6-5|11
TGTGCCAGCAGAGACCTCTACGAGCAGTACTTC
CASRDLYEQYF
>TRBD1|NA|TRBJ1-1|TRBV5-1|14
TGCGCCAGCACCCAGGGGGCGCCGGGCACTGAAGCTTTCTTT
CASTQGAPGTEAFF
>NA|NA|TRBJ2-5|TRBV15|16
TGTGCCACCAGCAGAGCGGGACGGATGAGAAGAGAGACCCAGTACTTC
CATSRAGRMRRETQYF
>NA|NA|TRBJ2-2|TRBV29-1|13
TGCAGCGTTGTGGTTGCGAACACCGGGGAGCTGTTTTTT
CSVVVANTGELFF
>NA|NA|TRBJ2-5|TRBV10-2|13
TGCGCCAGCATGGGAACGGGCGGGGAGACCCAGTACTTC
CASMGTGGETQYF
>NA|NA|TRBJ2-5|TRBV5-6|13
TGTGCCAGCACAGGATCGGAGCAAGAGACCCAGTACTTC
CASTGSEQETQYF
>NA|NA|TRBJ1-2|TRBV29-1|11
TGCAGCGTAGAACAGGGATGGGGCTACACCTTC
CSVEQGWGYTF
>NA|NA|TRBJ2-7|TRBV19|15
TGTGCCAGTAAAGTCTCCGACGGAAGCTCCTACGAGCAGTACTTC
CASKVSDGSSYEQYF
>NA|NA|TRBJ2-1|TRBV7-2|12
TGTGCCAGCAGGCAGGGGATCCATGAGCAGTTCTTC
CASRQGIHEQFF
>NA|NA|TRBJ1-4|TRBV12-3/TRBV12-4|11
TGTGCCAGCAGTTTGGAGGAGAAACTGTTTTTT
CASSLEEKLFF
>NA|once|TRBJ2-3|TRBV29-1|13
TGCAGCGCCTACAGGGCGAGCACAGATACGCAGTATTTT
CSAYRASTDTQYF